This T cell receptor (beta chain) was observed in a study of cytomegalovirus exposure and HLA in healthy donors. General study results and limits: Subsequent analysis of the 100 to 150 validation repertoires found a tendency for first-cohort TCR clusters to co-occur. The study found most TCR sequences rare, yet found some public TCRs in many donors.

On this clone: What it binds is not known.

The CDR3 runs 12 residues. Germline V lookup: CDR1 SGHVS, CDR2 FNYEAQ. V gave up 5 bases and J gave up 10 bases, with 14 bases separating them. Method: immunoSEQ multiplex PCR; TCRdb's copy keeps in-frame clones and lacks some. The data contain about 98,000 clones, 70% to 90% of them singletons. The V and J genes are TRBV7-6 and TRBJ1-2; no definite D call. Sample: PBMCs. This clonotype originated in a young woman in good health and CMV-seronegative. This chain's CDR3 is CASSRVGELYTF. The CDR3 bases are TGTGCCAGCAGCCGGGTCGGGGAGCTCTACACCTTC.